This passage covers 18 T cell receptor beta chains from one sample sequenced in a study of blood T cells in healthy people across ages. Next came a second PCR, run for about 7 to 12 cycles, which used a sample-barcoded 5' primer along with a J-beta primer mix. TCRdb passed the 5' RACE reads through MiXCR, listing each CDR3 protein once. The sample includes approximately 800,000 distinct CDR3 sequences, around half seen only once; the top ten take about a sixth. Material for sequencing was blood. The receptors were sampled from an older man in good health.

This clonotype was counted only a few times. J is TRBJ2-7 and V is TRBV20-1, with 8 bases aligning to TRBD1. The germline V gene has CDR1 DFQATT and CDR2 SNEGSKA (reference sequence). This CDR3 region has 12 residues. V was clipped by 6 bases and J by 2 bases; unmatched bases: 3. CDR3 in DNA: TGCAGTGCGTGGACAGGGCCCTACGAGCAGTACTTC. This translates into CSAWTGPYEQYF.

The chain uses TRBV4-3 and TRBJ2-1, with 9 nucleotides matching TRBD2. The CDR3 contains 16 residues. V dropped 0 bases and J dropped 7; count of bases not matched to a gene: 7. Germline CDR1 and CDR2: LGHNA and YSLEER. CDR3 DNA sequence: TGCGCCAGCAGCCAAGATGGGCGGGGGGGTGGTAATGAGCAGTTCTTC. Amino acid sequence: CASSQDGRGGGNEQFF.

CDR3 DNA sequence: TGTGCCATCAGTGAGTCGATAGGGAGGAGCACCGGGGAGCTGTTTTTT. Translating gives CAISESIGRSTGELFF. V usage is TRBV10-3 and J usage is TRBJ2-2, with D maybe TRBD2 (6 bases). This CDR3 has 16 residues. The V gene lost 0 bases and the J gene lost 4 bases, with 12 bases spanning the gap. CDR1 ENHRY and CDR2 SYGVKD come from the germline V gene.

This clonotype was found a few times. The chain carries TRBV29-1 and TRBJ2-1, with 13 bases fitting TRBD2. The CDR3 extends over 15 amino acids. Germline lookup yields CDR1 SQVTM and CDR2 ANQGSEA. Trimming at V came to 4 bases and at J to 0 bases, leaving 0 bases not matched to a gene. CDR3 sequence reads: CSVGTSGSSYNEQFF. The CDR3 DNA is TGCAGCGTTGGGACTAGCGGGAGCTCCTACAATGAGCAGTTCTTC.

This clonotype was found a few times. V is TRBV5-6 and J is TRBJ2-1; TRBD2 aligns across 11 bases. The CDR3 extends over 15 amino acids. Germline CDR1 reads SGHDT; CDR2 reads YYEEEE. The junction had 7 bases not matched to a gene; V was cut back by 3 bases and J by 8 bases. The CDR3 reads CASSWATSGIYEQFF. The CDR3 region has the DNA TGTGCCAGCAGCTGGGCGACTAGCGGGATCTATGAGCAGTTCTTC. The entire variable domain, with the rest obtained from reference TRBV5-6 and TRBJ2-1, is as follows: DAGVTQSPTHLIKTRGQQVTLRCSPKSGHDTVSWYQQALGQGPQFIFQYYEEEERQRGNFPDRFSGHQFPNYSSELNVNALLLGDSALYLCASSWATSGIYEQFFGPGTRLTVL.

This clonotype was counted between two and nine times. One junction end disagrees with the germline gene, perhaps due to a read error. The chain employs TRBV18 and TRBJ2-5; D is possibly TRBD1 or TRBD2 (5 bases each). The DNA matches TRBJ2-7 better at its end, which makes the J call doubtful. The CDR3 sequence is 14 residues long. The germline V gene encodes CDR1 KGHSH and CDR2 LQKENI. This CDR3 reads CASSPPSGGYEQYF. DNA of the CDR3: TGCGCCAGCAGCCCGCCTTCTGGGGGTTACGAGCAGTACTTC.

The chain joins TRBV19 to TRBJ2-7; possibly TRBD1 or TRBD2 for D (6 bases each). The CDR3 extends over 14 amino acids. CDR1 is LNHDA, CDR2 SQIVND, per germline (reference sequence). V was clipped by 5 bases and J by 7 bases, with 18 bases between them. This CDR3 is CASSPGAGYNEQYF. The CDR3 DNA follows: TGTGCCAGTAGTCCGGGGGCAGGTTACAATGAGCAGTACTTC.

Only a few counts were recorded for this clonotype. The rearrangement joins TRBV20-1 to TRBJ2-1; 14 bases align to TRBD2. CDR1 DFQATT and CDR2 SNEGSKA come from the germline V gene (reference sequence). There are 18 residues in the CDR3. V lost 4 bases to trimming and J lost 10 bases; unmatched junction nucleotides: 18. CDR3 protein: CSATPQRLAGGGGNEQFF. Here the CDR3 DNA reads TGCAGTGCTACCCCCCAGAGACTAGCGGGAGGGGGAGGAAACGAGCAGTTCTTC.

This clonotype was seen repeatedly, ten times or more. The rearrangement joins TRBV5-1 to TRBJ2-3; perhaps TRBD2 as D (5 bases). The V end was cut by 0 bases, the J end by 11 bases, with 16 bases between. Looked up from germline, CDR1 is SGHRS and CDR2 is YFSETQ. The CDR3 totals 14 residues. In nucleotides, the CDR3 is TGCGCCAGCAGCTTGGTTAATCCCGCGGAGGTGCAGTATTTT. Its protein is CASSLVNPAEVQYF.

The chain joins TRBV12-3 or TRBV12-4 to TRBJ1-5, with 8 bases fitting TRBD1. The CDR3 is 15 residues long. The V segment lost 5 bases and the J segment 0 bases; nucleotides outside the gene matches: 3. The DNA of the CDR3 is TGTGCCAGCAGTCGACAGGGGAGTAGCAATCAGCCCCAGCATTTT. Translation: CASSRQGSSNQPQHF.

The V gene is TRBV3-1, the J gene TRBJ2-3; 7 bases agree with TRBD1. The V gene's germline CDR1 is LGHDT and CDR2 YNNKEL (reference sequence). This CDR3 has 16 residues. Trimming cost V 3 bases and J 4 bases; bases outside gene matches: 10. The CDR3 coding sequence is TGTGCCAGCAGCCAGTCTCGGGACAGTGTTGCAGATACGCAGTATTTT. Amino acids: CASSQSRDSVADTQYF.

This clonotype was found many times. This chain links TRBV7-2 with TRBJ2-7; D is possibly TRBD2 (6 bases). The CDR3 runs to 15 residues. CDR1 is SGHTA, CDR2 FQGNSA, per germline. Trimming pared 4 bases from V and 5 bases from J, leaving 18 bases between. The CDR3 region has the DNA TGTGCCAGCAGCTGGCCAGGCCGGGGGATCCACGAGCAGTACTTC. This codes for CASSWPGRGIHEQYF.

The chain uses TRBV29-1 and TRBJ2-7; 7 nucleotides align to TRBD1. The CDR3 extends over 13 amino acids. In germline, CDR1 is SQVTM, CDR2 ANQGSEA. V lost 8 bases to trimming and J lost 3 bases; unmatched junction nucleotides: 10. For the CDR3, the DNA is TGCAGCATGCGACAGGGAACCAACTACGAGCAGTACTTC. Protein sequence: CSMRQGTNYEQYF.

This rearrangement joins TRBV4-3 to TRBJ2-3, with TRBD2 identical over 9 bases. Per the germline V gene, CDR1 is LGHNA and CDR2 is YSLEER. This CDR3 is 17 amino acids long. With V trimmed by 0 bases and J by 4 bases, 8 bases remained unmatched. CDR3 sequence: CASSQESASGTADTQYF. The CDR3 DNA reads TGCGCCAGCAGCCAAGAGTCGGCTAGCGGGACGGCAGATACGCAGTATTTT.

The chain recombines TRBV7-9 with TRBJ2-3; tentative D call: TRBD1 (5 bases). Germline CDR1 SEHNR, CDR2 FQNEAQ (reference sequence). The CDR3 totals 13 residues. V gave up 7 bases and J gave up 0 bases, with 8 bases separating them. As DNA, the CDR3 is TGTGCCAGCACGGCAGGGAGCACAGATACGCAGTATTTT. Residues: CASTAGSTDTQYF. Based on the CDR3 plus reference TRBV7-9 and TRBJ2-3, the full variable domain is DTGVSQNPRHKITKRGQNVTFRCDPISEHNRLYWYRQTLGQGPEFLTYFQNEAQLEKSRLLSDRFSAERPKGSFSTLEIQRTEQGDSAMYLCASTAGSTDTQYFGPGTRLTVL.

This clonotype appeared many times. The genes are TRBV4-1 and TRBJ2-5; 7 nucleotides align to TRBD1. This CDR3 is built from 15 residues. Germline assignment: CDR1 MGHRA and CDR2 YSYEKL. V shed 4 bases, J shed 2 bases, and the junction held 7 bases outside the gene matches. As DNA, the CDR3 is TGCGCCAGCAGCCCACAGGGGATAAGGCAAGAGACCCAGTACTTC. This codes for CASSPQGIRQETQYF.

This chain connects TRBV6-1 to TRBJ2-5, with 9 bases fitting TRBD1. The germline V gene has CDR1 MNHNS and CDR2 SASEGT. This CDR3 comprises 15 residues. Trimming removed 0 bases from V and 5 bases from J; junction bases left unmatched: 4. The CDR3 sequence: CASSEATGGSETQYF. The CDR3 DNA reads as TGTGCCAGCAGTGAAGCCACAGGGGGCTCCGAGACCCAGTACTTC.

This clonotype was seen at least ten times. This chain connects TRBV4-3 to TRBJ1-5; D is possibly TRBD1 (6 bases). This CDR3 has 15 residues. Germline CDR1 LGHNA, CDR2 YSLEER. V gave up 2 bases and J gave up 1 base, with 9 bases separating them. The CDR3 DNA sequence: TGCGCCAGCAGCCAATCCGGGACAAGCAATCAGCCCCAGCATTTT. Amino acids: CASSQSGTSNQPQHF.